This is a list of T cell receptor beta chains from one sample in a study of a mutant IDH1 vaccine in newly diagnosed glioma. Their antigens remain unidentified. Sequencing was performed with immunoSEQ multiplex PCR; in TCRdb, only in-frame clones are kept and a portion is missing. The table lists about 56,000 clones, over 80% of them singletons, with approximately 4.2% in the top ten. Sequenced material: PBMCs, taken from a glioma patient whose treatment included an IDH1 peptide vaccine. The receptors were gathered from a woman in her forties with glioma. CDR3s include the opening cysteine and the closing phenylalanine or tryptophan. Each record gives: V gene, D gene, J gene, CDR3 DNA, CDR3 protein. The D gene is left open where the match is weak.

V: TRBV30
D: TRBD1
J: TRBJ2-7
DNA: TGTGCCTGGAGAAGATGGGACAGGCGTTCCTACGAGCAGTACTTC
CDR3: CAWRRWDRRSYEQYF

V: TRBV4-1
D: NA
J: TRBJ2-7
DNA: TGCGCCAGCAGCCAGACCTCACCCCCCTACGAGCAGTACTTC
CDR3: CASSQTSPPYEQYF

V: TRBV6-5
D: TRBD1
J: TRBJ1-1
DNA: TGTGCCAGCAGACCAGGGACAGGAAAGACTGAAGCTTTCTTT
CDR3: CASRPGTGKTEAFF

V: TRBV7-6
D: TRBD1
J: TRBJ1-1
DNA: TGTGCCAGCAGCCAAAGACAGGGTGTTGGCACTGAAGCTTTCTTT
CDR3: CASSQRQGVGTEAFF

V: TRBV4-1
D: NA
J: TRBJ2-3
DNA: TGCGCCAGCAGCCAAGATCACAGCACTAGCACAGATACGCAGTATTTT
CDR3: CASSQDHSTSTDTQYF

V: TRBV30
D: NA
J: TRBJ1-2
DNA: TGTGCCTGGGAGGGCAGGGGCAGCTATGGCTACACCTTC
CDR3: CAWEGRGSYGYTF

V: TRBV29-1
D: NA
J: TRBJ1-2
DNA: TGCAGCGTCGAAGGGTATAGGTCTGGCTACACCTTC
CDR3: CSVEGYRSGYTF

V: TRBV18
D: NA
J: TRBJ2-7
DNA: TGTGCCAGCTCACCGCGCCGGGATTTCTACGAGCAGTACTTC
CDR3: CASSPRRDFYEQYF

V: TRBV25-1
D: NA
J: TRBJ1-1
DNA: TGTGCCAGCAGTGACGGCAGGGCTATGGCTTTCTTT
CDR3: CASSDGRAMAFF

V: TRBV30
D: NA
J: TRBJ2-3
DNA: TGTGCCGGGGGAAGGGGAGGCGCAGATACGCAGTATTTT
CDR3: CAGGRGGADTQYF

V: TRBV25-1
D: TRBD2
J: TRBJ2-5
DNA: TGTGCCAGCAGCGGGACTAGCGGGCTACAAGAGACCCAGTACTTC
CDR3: CASSGTSGLQETQYF

V: TRBV5-6
D: TRBD1
J: TRBJ1-2
DNA: TGTGCCAGCAGCTGGGGGACAGGGGGGGACTATGGCTACACCTTC
CDR3: CASSWGTGGDYGYTF

V: TRBV2
D: TRBD2
J: TRBJ2-2
DNA: TGTGCCAGCAGTGGTCCTAGCGGGGGGGCCGGGGAGCTGTTTTTT
CDR3: CASSGPSGGAGELFF

V: TRBV4-2
D: TRBD2
J: TRBJ2-1
DNA: TGTGCCAGCAGCCAGGGGACTAGCGGAGGGAATGAGCAGTTCTTC
CDR3: CASSQGTSGGNEQFF

V: TRBV9
D: NA
J: TRBJ2-1
DNA: TGTGCCAGCAGCGATCGACGGGGCAATGAGCAGTTCTTC
CDR3: CASSDRRGNEQFF

V: TRBV2
D: TRBD2
J: TRBJ2-1
DNA: TGTGCCAGCAGTCGCAGCGGCCGACTAGCGGGGGGGCTGGGGGAGCAGTTCTTC
CDR3: CASSRSGRLAGGLGEQFF

V: TRBV6-1
D: NA
J: TRBJ2-7
DNA: TGTGCCAGCAGTGCCAACAGGGAGCCCTACGAGCAGTACTTC
CDR3: CASSANREPYEQYF

V: TRBV14
D: NA
J: TRBJ2-1
DNA: TGTGCCAGCAGCCTCCAGGGGTATGAGCAGTTCTTC
CDR3: CASSLQGYEQFF

V: TRBV5-5
D: NA
J: TRBJ1-4
DNA: TGTGCCAGCAGCTCCGCCGGGACGAGTAATGAAAAACTGTTTTTT
CDR3: CASSSAGTSNEKLFF

V: TRBV27
D: NA
J: TRBJ2-7
DNA: TGTGCCAGCAGTTTATCGATCCCCTTAGATGGGCGGGATCCCTACGAGCAGTACTTC
CDR3: CASSLSIPLDGRDPYEQYF

V: TRBV5-6
D: TRBD1
J: TRBJ1-1
DNA: TGTGCCAGCAGCTTGCCCAGACAGGGGATGAACACTGAAGCTTTCTTT
CDR3: CASSLPRQGMNTEAFF

V: TRBV28
D: NA
J: TRBJ2-7
DNA: TGTGCCAGCAGTCTCGGGGTAGAGTACGAGCAGTACTTC
CDR3: CASSLGVEYEQYF

V: TRBV19
D: NA
J: TRBJ1-4
DNA: TGTGCCAGTAGTATAGATCGGTGGGAAAAACTGTTTTTT
CDR3: CASSIDRWEKLFF